This T cell receptor (beta chain) was sequenced for a study of monozygotic twins with cystic fibrosis. Findings and caveats of the study: In 13 of 16 pairs, V gene usage was closest to the co-twin's.

Produced via immunoSEQ multiplex PCR; TCRdb's table is partial and in-frame only. The sample shows 13,000 to 15,000 clones, 85% to 90% of them seen only once. CDR3 length equals 14 residues. With 3 bases removed from V and 4 bases from J, the gap between germline ends came to 9 bases. Germline CDR1 reads MGHRA; CDR2 reads YSYEKL. This clone came up once. Its cognate antigen is unknown. The V call is TRBV4-1, the J call TRBJ2-2; possibly TRBD1 or TRBD2 for D (5 bases each). This receptor was obtained from a boy aged 5 to 17 with cystic fibrosis. Material: blood. This CDR3 is CASSQGVGTGELFF. Written as DNA, the CDR3 is TGCGCCAGCAGCCAGGGGGTGGGCACCGGGGAGCTGTTTTTT.